The present T cell receptor (beta chain) was sequenced within a study of T cell repertoires in cytomegalovirus infection. Across the whole study: Carrying CMV and the relevant HLA type showed in public TCR beta signatures.

This clonotype has just a few counts. Its antigen remains unknown. TCRdb passed the reads through MiXCR, listing each CDR3 protein once. This sample has approximately 500,000 distinct CDR3 sequences, with about 17% found just once. Study conclusions and caveats: Summed frequency of public TCR beta families distinguished CMV carriers with the relevant HLA. Clonotype analysis showed dominance of the ex vivo response by HLA-C-restricted CMV-specific TCR beta clonotypes.

Sequenced material: CD8+ T cells from PBMCs. The TCR was taken from a human donor in good health (CMV status not recorded). Some clones in this sample may be carry-over from other donors' samples.

The CDR3 loop reads CASSLEETSGNNEQFF. The CDR3 nucleotides are TGTGCCAGCAGCTTAGAGGAGACTAGCGGGAACAATGAGCAGTTCTTC. The genes are TRBV11-2 and TRBJ2-1, with 11 bases that match TRBD2. This CDR3 has 16 amino acids. The germline V gene has CDR1 SGHAT and CDR2 FQNNGV. V gave up 0 bases and J gave up 5 bases; unmatched junction bases: 3.